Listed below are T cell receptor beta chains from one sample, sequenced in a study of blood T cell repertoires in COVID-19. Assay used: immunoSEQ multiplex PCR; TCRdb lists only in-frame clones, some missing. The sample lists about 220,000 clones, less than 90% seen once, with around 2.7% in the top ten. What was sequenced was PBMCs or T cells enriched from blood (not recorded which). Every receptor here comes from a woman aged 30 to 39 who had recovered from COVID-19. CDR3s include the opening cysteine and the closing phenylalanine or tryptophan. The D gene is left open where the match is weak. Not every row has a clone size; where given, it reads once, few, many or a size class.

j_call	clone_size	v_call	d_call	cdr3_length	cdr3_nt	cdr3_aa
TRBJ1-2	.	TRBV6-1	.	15	TGTGCCAGCAGTGAAGATGCCGGGACTTTCTATGGCTACACCTTC	CASSEDAGTFYGYTF
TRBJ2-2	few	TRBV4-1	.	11	TGCGCCAGCCGGGGGTCCGGGGAGCTGTTTTTT	CASRGSGELFF
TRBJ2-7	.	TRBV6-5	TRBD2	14	TGTGCCAGCACTCATAGCGGGAGAGTCTACGAGCAGTACTTC	CASTHSGRVYEQYF
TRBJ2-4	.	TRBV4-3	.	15	TGCGCCAGCAGCTATAGACATTCAGCCAAAAACATTCAGTACTTC	CASSYRHSAKNIQYF
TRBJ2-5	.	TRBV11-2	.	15	TGTGCCAGCAGCTTAATGAAGTACGGCCAAGAGACCCAGTACTTC	CASSLMKYGQETQYF
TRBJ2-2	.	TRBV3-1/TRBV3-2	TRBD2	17	TGTGCCAGCAGCCAGGGACTAGCGGGGGGTTACACCGGGGAGCTGTTTTTT	CASSQGLAGGYTGELFF
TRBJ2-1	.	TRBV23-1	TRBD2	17	TGCGCCAGCAGTCAACACACGACTAGCGGGCAAGACAATGAGCAGTTCTTC	CASSQHTTSGQDNEQFF
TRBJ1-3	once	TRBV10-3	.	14	TGTGCCGGAATCAGGGAAAACTCTGGAAACACCATATATTTT	CAGIRENSGNTIYF
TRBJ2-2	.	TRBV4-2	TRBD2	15	TGTGCCAGCAGCCAAGCCGCGGGGGGCACCGGGGAGCTGTTTTTT	CASSQAAGGTGELFF
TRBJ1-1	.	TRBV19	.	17	TGTGCCAGTAGTATGTCGGACAAAAGCTTTCGGAACACTGAAGCTTTCTTT	CASSMSDKSFRNTEAFF
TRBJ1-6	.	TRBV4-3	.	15	TGCGCCAGCAGCCAAGATGTGGGGGGGGATTCACCCCTCCACTTT	CASSQDVGGDSPLHF
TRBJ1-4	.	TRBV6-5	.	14	TGTGCCAGTACCGACAGCAGGGAGGGTGAAAAACTGTTTTTT	CASTDSREGEKLFF
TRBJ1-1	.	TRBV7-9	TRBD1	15	TGTGCCAGCAGCGATGGACAGGGGTTGAACACTGAAGCTTTCTTT	CASSDGQGLNTEAFF
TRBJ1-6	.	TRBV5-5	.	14	TGTGCCAGCAGCTTGACAGGGAACAATTCACCCCTCCACTTT	CASSLTGNNSPLHF
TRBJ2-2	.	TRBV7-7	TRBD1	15	TGTGCTAGCAGCTCCGGACAGGGCCGGACCGGGGAGCTGTTTTTT	CASSSGQGRTGELFF
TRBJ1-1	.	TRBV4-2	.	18	TGTGCCAGCAGCCAGGAGGGGGGTGCGGGAGAGGGGAACACTGAAGCTTTCTTT	CASSQEGGAGEGNTEAFF
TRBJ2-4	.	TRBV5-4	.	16	TGTGCCAGCAGCCCAGACAGCGGGCTAGCCAAAAACATTCAGTACTTC	CASSPDSGLAKNIQYF
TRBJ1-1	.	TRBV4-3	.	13	TGCGCCAGCAGCCAAGATTGGCAGGCAGGGACTTTCTTT	CASSQDWQAGTFF
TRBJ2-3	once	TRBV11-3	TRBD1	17	TGTGCCAGCAGCTTAGATTATGGCAGGGGGCGCTTGGATACGCAGTATTTT	CASSLDYGRGRLDTQYF
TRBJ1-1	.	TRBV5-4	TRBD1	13	TGTGCCAGCAGCTGGACAGGGGGTACTGAAGCTTTCTTT	CASSWTGGTEAFF
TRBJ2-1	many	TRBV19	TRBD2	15	TGTGCCAGTAGTACCCCGGGACTAGCGAGCAATGAGCAGTTCTTC	CASSTPGLASNEQFF
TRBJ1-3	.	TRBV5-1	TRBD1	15	TGCGCCAGCAGCCCATCGACAGGGGGCGGAAACACCATATATTTT	CASSPSTGGGNTIYF
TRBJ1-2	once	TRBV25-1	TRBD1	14	TGTGCCAGCAGTCCATACAGGGGTAACTATGGCTACACCTTC	CASSPYRGNYGYTF
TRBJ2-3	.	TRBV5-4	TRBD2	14	TGTGCCAGCAGCTTGCGGGGGGTCACAGATACGCAGTATTTT	CASSLRGVTDTQYF
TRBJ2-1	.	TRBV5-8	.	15	TGTGCCAGCAGCTACAGGGAGATTGATTACAATGAGCAGTTCTTC	CASSYREIDYNEQFF
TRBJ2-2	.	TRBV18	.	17	TGTGCCAGCTCACCACGAATAGGCAGGGTGAACACCGGGGAGCTGTTTTTT	CASSPRIGRVNTGELFF
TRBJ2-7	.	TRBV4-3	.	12	TGCGCCAGCAGCGGAGGGTCTGACGAGCAGTACTTC	CASSGGSDEQYF
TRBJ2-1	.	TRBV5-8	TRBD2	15	TGTGCCAGCAGCTTGGGGGGACTAGCCACCAATGAGCAGTTCTTC	CASSLGGLATNEQFF
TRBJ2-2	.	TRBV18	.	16	TGTGCCAGCTCATCCGGACTCCTCGGAGGCACCGGGGAGCTGTTTTTT	CASSSGLLGGTGELFF
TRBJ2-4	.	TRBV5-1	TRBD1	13	TGCGCCAGCAGCCCGGGACAGCAAAACATTCAGTACTTC	CASSPGQQNIQYF
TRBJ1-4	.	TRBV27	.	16	TGTGCCAGCATCTCGAGTTTTACAGCCCCTAATGAAAAACTGTTTTTT	CASISSFTAPNEKLFF
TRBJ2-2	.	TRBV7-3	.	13	TGTGCCAGCAGCTTAAGCGTTAACGGGGAGCTGTTTTTT	CASSLSVNGELFF
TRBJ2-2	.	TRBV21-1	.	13	TGTGCCAGCAGCACGACAGGTAGCGGGGAGCTGTTTTTT	CASSTTGSGELFF
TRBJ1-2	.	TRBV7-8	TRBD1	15	TGTGCCAGCAGCTTCCGGGACAGAGACAACTATGGCTACACCTTC	CASSFRDRDNYGYTF
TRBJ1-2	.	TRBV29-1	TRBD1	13	TGCAGCGTAGAGACAGGGGCCCACTATGGCTACACCTTC	CSVETGAHYGYTF
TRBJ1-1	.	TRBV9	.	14	TGTGCCAGCAGACCCGCAGGGGTATGGACTGAAGCTTTCTTT	CASRPAGVWTEAFF
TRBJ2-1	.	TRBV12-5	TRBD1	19	TGTGCTAGTGGTTTGGTCCTAGGGACAGGGCTATCCTCCTACAATGAGCAGTTCTTC	CASGLVLGTGLSSYNEQFF
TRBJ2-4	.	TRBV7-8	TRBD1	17	TGTGCCAGCAGCGGACAGGGGGCTTTTCTGGCCAAAAACATTCAGTACTTC	CASSGQGAFLAKNIQYF
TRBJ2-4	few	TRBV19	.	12	TGTGCCAGTAGTATGACAGGACACATTCAGTACTTC	CASSMTGHIQYF
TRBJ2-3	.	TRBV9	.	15	TGTGCCAGCAGCGAAGGACAGCAACCAACAGATACGCAGTATTTT	CASSEGQQPTDTQYF
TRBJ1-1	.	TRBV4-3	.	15	TGCGCCAGCAGCCAAGCCGGCAGGGGCAGCACTGAAGCTTTCTTT	CASSQAGRGSTEAFF
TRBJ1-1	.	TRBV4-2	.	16	TGTGCCAGCAGCTCCCCTCTTGAGGGATTGCACACTGAAGCTTTCTTT	CASSSPLEGLHTEAFF
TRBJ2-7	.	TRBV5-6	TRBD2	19	TGTGCCAGCAGTGACTTCTCCGGGACTAGCGGGGCGAGCTCCTACGAGCAGTACTTC	CASSDFSGTSGASSYEQYF
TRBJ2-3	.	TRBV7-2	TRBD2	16	TGTGCCAGCAGCTTCAGCGGGGGGACAAGCACAGATACGCAGTATTTT	CASSFSGGTSTDTQYF
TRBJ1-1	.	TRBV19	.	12	TGTGCCAGTAGTAAAAGTAGGGAGGAAGCTTTCTTT	CASSKSREEAFF
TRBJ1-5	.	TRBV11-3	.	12	TGTGCCAGCAGGAGGAGCAATCAGCCCCAGCATTTT	CASRRSNQPQHF
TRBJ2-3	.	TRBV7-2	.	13	TGTGCCAGCAGCTTAGTAGCCGGGGATACGCAGTATTTT	CASSLVAGDTQYF
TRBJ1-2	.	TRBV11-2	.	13	TGTGCCAGCAGCTTAGACAGGGCCTATGGCTACACCTTC	CASSLDRAYGYTF
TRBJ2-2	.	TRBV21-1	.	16	TGTGCCAGCAGCAAAGCGCGGCACAGGGGGCCCGGGGAGCTGTTTTTT	CASSKARHRGPGELFF
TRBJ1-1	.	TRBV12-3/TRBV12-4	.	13	TGTGCCAGCAGCTATCGGGAAGGTCGGGCCGCTTTCTTT	CASSYREGRAAFF
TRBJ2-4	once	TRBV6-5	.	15	TGTGCCACCGGGGATCCAGCGTTAGCCAAAAACATTCAGTACTTC	CATGDPALAKNIQYF
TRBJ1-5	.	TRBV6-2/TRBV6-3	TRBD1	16	TGTGCCAGCAGTTACTCGATCGGACAGGGAACCCAGCCCCAGCATTTT	CASSYSIGQGTQPQHF
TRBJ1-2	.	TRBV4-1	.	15	TGCGCCAGCAGCCAAGGGGGACTGGCGAACTATGGCTACACCTTC	CASSQGGLANYGYTF
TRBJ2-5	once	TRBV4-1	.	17	TGCGCCAGCAGCCAAGATAGGTTCGGCTTTTTAGCAGAGACCCAGTACTTC	CASSQDRFGFLAETQYF
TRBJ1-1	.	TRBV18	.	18	TGTGCCAGCTCCCGATTCAGGGGCCCAGAGGCAATGAACACTGAAGCTTTCTTT	CASSRFRGPEAMNTEAFF
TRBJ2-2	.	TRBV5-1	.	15	TGCGCCAGCAGCCCGCAGGGGCCGGACACCGGGGAGCTGTTTTTT	CASSPQGPDTGELFF
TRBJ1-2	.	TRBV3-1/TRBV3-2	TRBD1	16	TGTGCCAGCAGCCAAGAGTTGGGGACAGCCCCTAAGGGCTACACCTTC	CASSQELGTAPKGYTF
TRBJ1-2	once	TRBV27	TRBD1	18	TGTGCCAGCAGTTTAACTAAAGACAGGGGCGATAGATACTATGGCTACACCTTC	CASSLTKDRGDRYYGYTF